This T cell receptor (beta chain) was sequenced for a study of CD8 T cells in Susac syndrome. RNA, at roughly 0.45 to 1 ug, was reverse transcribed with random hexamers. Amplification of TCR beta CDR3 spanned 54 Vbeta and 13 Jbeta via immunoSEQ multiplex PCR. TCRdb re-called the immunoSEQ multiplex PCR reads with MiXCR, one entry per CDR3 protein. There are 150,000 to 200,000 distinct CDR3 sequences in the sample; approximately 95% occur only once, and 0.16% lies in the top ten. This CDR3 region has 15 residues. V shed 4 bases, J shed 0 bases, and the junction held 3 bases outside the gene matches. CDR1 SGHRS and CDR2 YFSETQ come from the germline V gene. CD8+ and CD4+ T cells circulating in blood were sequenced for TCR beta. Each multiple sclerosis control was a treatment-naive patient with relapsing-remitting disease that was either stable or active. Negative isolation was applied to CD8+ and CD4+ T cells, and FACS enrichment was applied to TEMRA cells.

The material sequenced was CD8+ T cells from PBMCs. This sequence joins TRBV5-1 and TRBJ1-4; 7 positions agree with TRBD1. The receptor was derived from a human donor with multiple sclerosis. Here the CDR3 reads CASSPGTATNEKLFF. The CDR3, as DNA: TGCGCCAGCAGCCCGGGGACAGCAACTAATGAAAAACTGTTTTTT. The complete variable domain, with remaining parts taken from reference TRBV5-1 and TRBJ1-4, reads KAGVTQTPRYLIKTRGQQVTLSCSPISGHRSVSWYQQTPGQGLQFLFEYFSETQRNKGNFPGRFSGRQFSNSRSEMNVSTLELGDSALYLCASSPGTATNEKLFFGSGTQLSVL.